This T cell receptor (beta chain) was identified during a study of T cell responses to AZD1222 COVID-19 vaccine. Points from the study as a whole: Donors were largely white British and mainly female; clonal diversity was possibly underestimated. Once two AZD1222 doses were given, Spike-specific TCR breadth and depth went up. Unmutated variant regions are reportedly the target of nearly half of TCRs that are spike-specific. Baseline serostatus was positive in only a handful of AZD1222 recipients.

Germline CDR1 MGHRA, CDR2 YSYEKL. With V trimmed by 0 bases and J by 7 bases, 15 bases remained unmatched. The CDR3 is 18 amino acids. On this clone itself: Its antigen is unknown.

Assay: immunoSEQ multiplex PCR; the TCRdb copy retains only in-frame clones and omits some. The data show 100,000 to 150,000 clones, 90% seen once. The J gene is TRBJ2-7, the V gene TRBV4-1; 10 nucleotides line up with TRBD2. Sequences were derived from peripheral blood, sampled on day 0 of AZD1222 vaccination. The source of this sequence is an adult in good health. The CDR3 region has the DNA TGCGCCAGCAGCCAAGAACTAGCTAGCGGGAGCTCGGTTCGGGAGCAGTACTTC. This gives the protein CASSQELASGSSVREQYF.